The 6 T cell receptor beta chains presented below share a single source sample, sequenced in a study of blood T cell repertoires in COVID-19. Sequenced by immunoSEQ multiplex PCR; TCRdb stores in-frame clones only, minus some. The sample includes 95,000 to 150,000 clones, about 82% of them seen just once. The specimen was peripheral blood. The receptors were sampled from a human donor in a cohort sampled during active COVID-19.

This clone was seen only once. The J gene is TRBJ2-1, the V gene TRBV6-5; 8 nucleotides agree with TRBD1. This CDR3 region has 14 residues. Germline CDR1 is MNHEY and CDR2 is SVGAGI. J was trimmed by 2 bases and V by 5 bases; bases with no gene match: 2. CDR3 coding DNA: TGTGCCAGCAGTCAGGACAGGGCCTACAATGAGCAGTTCTTC. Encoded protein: CASSQDRAYNEQFF.

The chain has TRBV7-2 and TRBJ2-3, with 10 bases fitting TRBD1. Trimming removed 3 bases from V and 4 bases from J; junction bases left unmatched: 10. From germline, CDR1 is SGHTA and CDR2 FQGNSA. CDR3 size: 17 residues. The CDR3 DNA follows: TGTGCCAGCAGCTTGTCACCGGGACAGGGGTTGTCAGATACGCAGTATTTT. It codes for CASSLSPGQGLSDTQYF.

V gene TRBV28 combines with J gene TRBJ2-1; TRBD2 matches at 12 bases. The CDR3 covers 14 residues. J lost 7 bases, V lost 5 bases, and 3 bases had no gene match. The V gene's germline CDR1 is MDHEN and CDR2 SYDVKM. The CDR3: CASSGLAGMNEQFF. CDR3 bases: TGTGCCAGCAGTGGACTAGCGGGAATGAATGAGCAGTTCTTC.

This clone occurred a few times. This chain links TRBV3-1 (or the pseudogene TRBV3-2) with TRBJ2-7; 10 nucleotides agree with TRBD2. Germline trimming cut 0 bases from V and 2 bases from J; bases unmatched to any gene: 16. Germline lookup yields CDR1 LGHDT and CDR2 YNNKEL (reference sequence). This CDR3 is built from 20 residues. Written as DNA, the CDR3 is TGTGCCAGCAGCCAAGAGAGGGCTAGCGGGAGTCTTCGGAGGACCTACGAGCAGTACTTC. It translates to CASSQERASGSLRRTYEQYF.

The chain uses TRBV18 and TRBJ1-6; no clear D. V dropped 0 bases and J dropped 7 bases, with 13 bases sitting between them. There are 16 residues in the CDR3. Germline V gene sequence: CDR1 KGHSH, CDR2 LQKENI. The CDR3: CASSPPESTTNSPLHF. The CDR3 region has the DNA TGTGCCAGCTCACCACCGGAGAGCACCACGAATTCACCCCTCCACTTT. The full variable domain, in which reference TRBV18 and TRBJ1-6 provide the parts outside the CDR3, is NAGVMQNPRHLVRRRGQEARLRCSPMKGHSHVYWYRQLPEEGLKFMVYLQKENIIDESGMPKERFSAEFPKEGPSILRIQQVVRGDSAAYFCASSPPESTTNSPLHFGNGTRLTVT.

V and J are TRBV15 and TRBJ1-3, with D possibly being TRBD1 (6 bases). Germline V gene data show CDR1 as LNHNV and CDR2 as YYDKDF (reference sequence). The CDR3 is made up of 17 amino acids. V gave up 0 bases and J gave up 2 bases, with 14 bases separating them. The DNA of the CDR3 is TGTGCCACCAGCAGAGATCTTACAGGGTGGCCTGGAAACACCATATATTTT. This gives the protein CATSRDLTGWPGNTIYF.